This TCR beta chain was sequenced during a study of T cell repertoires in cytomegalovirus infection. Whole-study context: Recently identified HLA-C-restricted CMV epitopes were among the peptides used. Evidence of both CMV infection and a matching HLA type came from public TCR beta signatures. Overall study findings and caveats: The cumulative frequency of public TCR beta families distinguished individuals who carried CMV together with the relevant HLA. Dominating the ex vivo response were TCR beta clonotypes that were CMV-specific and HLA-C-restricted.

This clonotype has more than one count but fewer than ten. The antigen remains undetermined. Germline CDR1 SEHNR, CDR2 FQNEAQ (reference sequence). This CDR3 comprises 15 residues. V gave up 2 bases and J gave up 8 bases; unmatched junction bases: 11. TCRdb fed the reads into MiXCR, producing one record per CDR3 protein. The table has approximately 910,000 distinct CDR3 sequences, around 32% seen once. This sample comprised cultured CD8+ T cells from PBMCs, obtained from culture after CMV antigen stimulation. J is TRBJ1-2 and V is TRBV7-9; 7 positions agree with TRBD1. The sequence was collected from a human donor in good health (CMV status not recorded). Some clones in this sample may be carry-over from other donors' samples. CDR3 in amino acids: CASSLKGAPLGGYTF. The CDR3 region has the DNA TGTGCCAGCAGCTTAAAGGGGGCGCCCCTAGGAGGCTACACCTTC. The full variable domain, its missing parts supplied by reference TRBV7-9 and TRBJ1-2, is DTGVSQNPRHKITKRGQNVTFRCDPISEHNRLYWYRQTLGQGPEFLTYFQNEAQLEKSRLLSDRFSAERPKGSFSTLEIQRTEQGDSAMYLCASSLKGAPLGGYTFGSGTRLTVV.